The 28 T cell receptor beta chains reported below all come from one sample, sequenced in a study of response to subunit inactivated influenza vaccine. Each CDR3 protein is one row after TCRdb ran MiXCR on the RT-PCR reads. The sample yields 500,000 to 750,000 distinct CDR3 sequences, around 15% seen once. Source: PBMCs from blood, taken about 11 days after vaccination. The source is a middle-aged man who received an inactivated influenza vaccine.

The V and J genes are TRBV28 and TRBJ2-2; D gene unclear. CDR3 length equals 15 residues. Deletions cut 2 bases from V and 4 bases from J, with 11 bases between. Germline V gene lookup returns CDR1 MDHEN and CDR2 SYDVKM. In nucleotides, the CDR3 is TGTGCCAGCAGTTTACTTTCATATGGCACCGGGGAGCTGTTTTTT. Translated: CASSLLSYGTGELFF.

This chain connects TRBV20-1 to TRBJ2-7, with D perhaps TRBD2 (6 bases). Germline CDR1 DFQATT, CDR2 SNEGSKA (reference sequence). The CDR3 spans 12 residues. The V and J ends lost 4 bases and 6 bases respectively, with 13 bases between them. The CDR3 nucleotides read TGCAGTGCTACCAGGGAGGTGGTCGAGCAGTACTTC. It is translated as CSATREVVEQYF.

The rearrangement links TRBV6-5 to TRBJ1-1; D remains ambiguous. This CDR3 has 14 residues. Germline lookup yields CDR1 MNHEY and CDR2 SVGAGI. The V end was cut by 1 base, the J end by 0 bases, with 6 bases between. CDR3 residues: CASSYFDMNTEAFF. The CDR3 nucleotides are TGTGCCAGCAGTTACTTCGACATGAACACTGAAGCTTTCTTT.

This clonotype was observed a handful of times. The V call is TRBV7-9, the J call TRBJ1-6; 7 bases fit TRBD1. V trimming: 1 base; J trimming: 8 bases; junction bases outside the gene matches: 5. The germline CDR1 and CDR2 sequences are SEHNR and FQNEAQ (reference sequence). CDR3 length equals 15 residues. In DNA form, the CDR3 reads TGTGCCAGCAGCTTAGGACAGGGAGGTGATTCACCCCTCCACTTT. It yields the protein CASSLGQGGDSPLHF.

This chain connects TRBV20-1 to TRBJ2-3; 12 bases map to TRBD2. Trimming cost V 2 bases and J 5 bases; bases outside gene matches: 2. The germline V gene has CDR1 DFQATT and CDR2 SNEGSKA (reference sequence). This CDR3 is 14 amino acids long. The CDR3 here is CSARPTSGRDTQYF. The CDR3 nucleotides are TGCAGTGCTAGACCGACTAGCGGGAGAGATACGCAGTATTTT.

Many counts were recorded for this clonotype. J is TRBJ2-2 and V is TRBV4-2; D perhaps matches TRBD2 (5 bases). This CDR3 comprises 15 residues. Trimming left V 3 bases short and J 4 bases short, with 12 bases between. The germline gives CDR1 LGHNA, CDR2 YNFKEQ. CDR3 DNA sequence: TGTGCCAGCAGCCATGTATACCGGGGCACCGGGGAGCTGTTTTTT. Translating gives CASSHVYRGTGELFF.

This clonotype was observed many times. V is TRBV20-1 and J is TRBJ1-2; D is unclear. This CDR3 contains 10 residues. Trimming stripped 6 bases from V and 5 bases from J, with 7 bases between. In germline, CDR1 is DFQATT, CDR2 SNEGSKA (reference sequence). Written as DNA, the CDR3 is TGCAGTGCCAAAGCTTATGGCTACACCTTC. The encoded protein is CSAKAYGYTF.

The sample holds a few counts of this clonotype. This chain uses TRBV11-2 with TRBJ1-5; D is uncertain. V gave up 5 bases and J gave up 7 bases, with 12 bases separating them. Germline V gives CDR1 SGHAT, CDR2 FQNNGV. CDR3 length equals 13 residues. The CDR3 nucleotides are TGTGCCAGCAGCACAATGGAGCTGCAGCCCCAGCATTTT. Its protein product is CASSTMELQPQHF.

In its sample, this clonotype was seen a few times. The chain has TRBV20-1 and TRBJ2-1, with 7 bases fitting TRBD2. CDR3 length: 14 residues. The V gene end was trimmed by 3 bases and the J gene end by 4 bases; junction bases not matched to a gene: 6. Germline V gives CDR1 DFQATT, CDR2 SNEGSKA (reference sequence). CDR3 amino acids: CSASTAGRYNEQFF. The CDR3 DNA is TGCAGTGCTAGCACAGCGGGAAGGTACAATGAGCAGTTCTTC.

Only a few counts were recorded for this clonotype. The junction departs from germline at one end; a sequencing error may be responsible. The chain employs TRBV7-3 and TRBJ2-7, with a tentative D call TRBD1 (6 bases). Germline CDR1 SGHTA, CDR2 FQGTGA. CDR3 length: 13 amino acids. The CDR3 DNA follows: TGTGCCAGCAGCCCAAATGCCGGGACAAGCAAGGACTTC. This translates into CASSPNAGTSKDF.

This clonotype was seen many times. The V call is TRBV5-5, the J call TRBJ1-1; tentative D call: TRBD1 (5 bases). The CDR3 sequence is 14 residues long. The V gene's germline CDR1 is SGHKS and CDR2 YYEKEE (reference sequence). The germline V and J ends were trimmed by 1 base and 1 base, with 8 bases remaining between them. The CDR3 region is CASSLLTGNTEAFF. The CDR3 DNA reads as TGTGCCAGCAGCTTGCTTACAGGGAACACTGAAGCTTTCTTT.

V gene TRBV9 combines with J gene TRBJ1-6; 7 nucleotides align to TRBD1. The germline gives CDR1 SGDLS, CDR2 YYNGEE. Germline trimming cut 0 bases from V and 5 bases from J; bases unmatched to any gene: 2. The CDR3 is made up of 15 amino acids. The CDR3 protein is CASSVDGQDNSPLHF. In nucleotides, the CDR3 is TGTGCCAGCAGCGTAGATGGACAGGATAATTCACCCCTCCACTTT.

This clonotype has only a few counts. V and J are TRBV5-1 and TRBJ1-1; 8 nucleotides line up with TRBD1. Germline-derived CDR1 and CDR2 are SGHRS and YFSETQ. Trimming removed 4 bases from V and 4 bases from J; junction bases left unmatched: 12. The CDR3 extends over 16 amino acids. This chain's CDR3 is CASSHRTGRAGTEAFF. The CDR3 DNA reads as TGCGCCAGCAGCCATCGGACAGGGCGTGCCGGCACTGAAGCTTTCTTT. The complete variable domain, with remaining parts taken from reference TRBV5-1 and TRBJ1-1, reads KAGVTQTPRYLIKTRGQQVTLSCSPISGHRSVSWYQQTPGQGLQFLFEYFSETQRNKGNFPGRFSGRQFSNSRSEMNVSTLELGDSALYLCASSHRTGRAGTEAFFGQGTRLTVV.

This clonotype has just a few counts. V usage is TRBV3-1 and J usage is TRBJ2-3, with 11 bases fitting TRBD2. The V and J ends lost 3 bases and 5 bases, in that order; junction bases with no gene match: 4. The CDR3 is made up of 15 amino acids. The V gene's germline CDR1 is LGHDT and CDR2 YNNKEL (reference sequence). The DNA for the CDR3 is TGTGCCAGCAGCCAGACTAGCGGGGCGCAAGATACGCAGTATTTT. Translation: CASSQTSGAQDTQYF.

This clonotype was counted ten times or more. The chain carries TRBV29-1 and TRBJ2-1; D may match TRBD1 or TRBD2 (5 bases each). The CDR3 has 14 residues. Trimming shortened V by 0 bases and J by 3 bases, and 9 bases separated the two germline ends. Per the germline V gene, CDR1 is SQVTM and CDR2 is ANQGSEA. The CDR3 loop is CSVEDRDGYNEQFF. The CDR3 nucleotides read TGCAGCGTTGAAGATAGGGACGGCTACAATGAGCAGTTCTTC.

This clonotype showed up just a few times. The genes are TRBV12-3 or TRBV12-4 and TRBJ2-6; D might be TRBD1 (5 bases). CDR3 length equals 17 residues. V was clipped by 0 bases and J by 2 bases, with 11 bases between them. This CDR3 is CASSLALRVTGANVLTF. Written as DNA, the CDR3 is TGTGCCAGCAGTTTAGCGCTCAGGGTGACTGGGGCCAACGTCCTGACTTTC.

This clonotype was picked up a small number of times. The V call is TRBV9, the J call TRBJ2-3; TRBD2 matches at 8 bases. Trimming took 0 bases from V and 4 from J; bases not matched to a gene: 4. Germline loops: CDR1 SGDLS, CDR2 YYNGEE. CDR3 length equals 15 residues. The CDR3 DNA is TGTGCCAGCAGCGTAGCGGGAGGGAACCCAGATACGCAGTATTTT. It encodes CASSVAGGNPDTQYF.

This clonotype has a handful of counts. Germline is not matched at one junction end, which may reflect a read error. The chain links TRBV4-1 to TRBJ2-1; 8 bases agree with TRBD1. The CDR3 spans 16 residues. Germline V gene data show CDR1 as MGHRA and CDR2 as YSYEKL. CDR3 in DNA: TGCGCTAGCAGCCAAGCTCCGGGACAGGCCTACAATGAGCAGTTCTTC. Amino acid sequence: CASSQAPGQAYNEQFF.

This clonotype was picked up a small number of times. The V call is TRBV6-2 or TRBV6-3, the J call TRBJ2-1; 9 bases line up with TRBD2. Germline assignment: CDR1 MNHEY and CDR2 SVGEGT. Losses at the gene ends were 9 bases for V and 1 base for J; bases not matched to a gene: 4. CDR3 length equals 14 residues. DNA of the CDR3: TGTGCCAGTCTTCTAGCGGGATCCTACAATGAGCAGTTCTTC. This sequence encodes CASLLAGSYNEQFF.

The V and J genes are TRBV3-1 and TRBJ2-7, with 8 bases lining up with TRBD2. V dropped 4 bases and J dropped 4; count of bases not matched to a gene: 12. The CDR3 has 16 amino acids. Germline V CDR1 and CDR2: LGHDT, YNNKEL (reference sequence). This chain's CDR3 is CASSLATLAGIYEQYF. The CDR3 DNA sequence: TGTGCCAGCAGCCTTGCAACCCTAGCGGGTATATACGAGCAGTACTTC.

This clonotype showed up just a few times. The chain uses TRBV29-1 and TRBJ2-3, with 9 bases matching TRBD2. V trimming: 4 bases; J trimming: 2 bases; junction bases outside the gene matches: 4. Germline CDR1 and CDR2: SQVTM and ANQGSEA. The CDR3 sequence is 14 residues long. The CDR3 DNA sequence: TGCAGCGTTGGACTAGCGGCGGTCACAGATACGCAGTATTTT. Translated, it gives CSVGLAAVTDTQYF.

The V gene is TRBV11-2, the J gene TRBJ2-7; TRBD2 matches 10 bases. Unmatched junction bases numbered 24, after V lost 6 bases and J lost 4 bases. This CDR3 has 20 amino acids. Looked up from germline, CDR1 is SGHAT and CDR2 is FQNNGV. CDR3 region: CASRGSTLAGPRNNFYEQYF. CDR3 sequence (DNA): TGTGCCAGCAGAGGGTCCACACTAGCGGGGCCCCGAAATAATTTTTACGAGCAGTACTTC.

This chain uses TRBV11-2 with TRBJ2-5, with D maybe TRBD1 (5 bases). The CDR3 totals 13 residues. Germline lookup yields CDR1 SGHAT and CDR2 FQNNGV. V lost 1 base and J 5 bases, leaving 8 bases between the germline ends. CDR3 region: CASSLVGVETQYF. CDR3 coding DNA: TGTGCCAGCAGCTTAGTAGGGGTCGAGACCCAGTACTTC.

This clonotype came up a few times. This chain joins TRBV20-1 and TRBJ2-3; 8 nucleotides match TRBD2. The CDR3 loop spans 15 amino acids. V shed 7 bases, J shed 2 bases, and the junction held 11 bases outside the gene matches. Germline V gives CDR1 DFQATT, CDR2 SNEGSKA (reference sequence). The CDR3 DNA reads TGCAGTGTTCCTGCCCAGCGGGGGACCACAGATACGCAGTATTTT. Translated: CSVPAQRGTTDTQYF.

This clonotype was counted a few times. The chain uses TRBV12-3 or TRBV12-4 and TRBJ2-5, with D tentatively TRBD2 (6 bases). The CDR3 loop spans 16 amino acids. V gave up 4 bases and J gave up 5 bases, with 20 bases separating them. The DNA of the CDR3 is TGTGCCAGCAGTTACGGGGGACTTGGGGCAGCCGAGACCCAGTACTTC. Amino acid sequence: CASSYGGLGAAETQYF.

The CDR3 DNA reads TGTGCCAGCAAGGGGGGGGGTAGCACAGATACGCAGTATTTT. Protein sequence: CASKGGGSTDTQYF. The V and J genes are TRBV12-3 or TRBV12-4 and TRBJ2-3; perhaps TRBD2 as D (7 bases). This CDR3 is built from 14 residues. Trimming left V 7 bases short and J 0 bases short, with 11 bases between.

This clonotype has just a few counts. The rearrangement joins TRBV9 to TRBJ2-2; D gene uncertain. The germline V and J ends were trimmed by 5 bases and 4 bases, with 12 bases remaining between them. The CDR3 contains 14 residues. Germline CDR1 reads SGDLS; CDR2 reads YYNGEE. Written as DNA, the CDR3 is TGTGCCAGCAGGGGCGGTTCGGGCACCGGGGAGCTGTTTTTT. Its translation: CASRGGSGTGELFF.

This rearrangement joins TRBV5-1 to TRBJ1-1; D not certain. This CDR3 contains 12 residues. CDR1 is SGHRS, CDR2 YFSETQ, per germline. V was trimmed by 1 base and J by 7 bases, leaving 8 bases between them. The DNA of the CDR3 is TGCGCCAGCAGCTTGTCGGCAGGTGAAGCTTTCTTT. Residues: CASSLSAGEAFF.